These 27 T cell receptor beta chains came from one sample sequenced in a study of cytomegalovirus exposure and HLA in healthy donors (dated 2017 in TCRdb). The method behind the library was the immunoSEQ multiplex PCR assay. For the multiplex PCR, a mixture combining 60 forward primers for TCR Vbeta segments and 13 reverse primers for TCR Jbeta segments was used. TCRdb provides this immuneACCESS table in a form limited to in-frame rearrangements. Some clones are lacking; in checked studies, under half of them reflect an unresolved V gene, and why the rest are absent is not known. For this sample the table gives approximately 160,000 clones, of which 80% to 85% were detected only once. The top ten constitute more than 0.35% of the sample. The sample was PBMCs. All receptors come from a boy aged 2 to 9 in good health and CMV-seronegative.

CDR3 DNA: TGTGCCACAAGCCTCGACAGGAACGATCAGCCCCAGCATTTT. This encodes CATSLDRNDQPQHF. The chain joins TRBV19 to TRBJ1-5; D is possibly TRBD1 (6 bases). CDR3 length: 14 amino acids. The V gene lost 10 bases and the J gene lost 5 bases, with 18 bases spanning the gap. Germline assignment: CDR1 LNHDA and CDR2 SQIVND (reference sequence).

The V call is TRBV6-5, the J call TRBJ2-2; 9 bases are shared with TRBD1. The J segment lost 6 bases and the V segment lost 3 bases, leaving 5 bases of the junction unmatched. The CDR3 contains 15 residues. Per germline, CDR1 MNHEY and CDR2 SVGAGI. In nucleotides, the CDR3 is TGTGCCAGCAGTTATCGGACAGGGGAAGCCGGGGAGCTGTTTTTT. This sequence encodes CASSYRTGEAGELFF.

DNA of the CDR3: TGTGCCAGCAGCTTAGCGGAAGGGGGCACTGAAGCTTTCTTT. Translation gives CASSLAEGGTEAFF. The V gene is TRBV7-8, the J gene TRBJ1-1; D may be TRBD1 (6 bases). The CDR3 length is 14 residues. Germline CDR1 SGHVS, CDR2 FQNEAQ. Deletions cut 0 bases from V and 4 bases from J, with 9 bases between.

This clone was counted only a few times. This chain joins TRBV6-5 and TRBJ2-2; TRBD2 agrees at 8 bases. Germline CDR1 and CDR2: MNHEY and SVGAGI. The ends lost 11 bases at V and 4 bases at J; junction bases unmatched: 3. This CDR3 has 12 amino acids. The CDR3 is CAAGTSTGELFF. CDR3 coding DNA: TGTGCCGCCGGGACTAGCACCGGGGAGCTGTTTTTT.

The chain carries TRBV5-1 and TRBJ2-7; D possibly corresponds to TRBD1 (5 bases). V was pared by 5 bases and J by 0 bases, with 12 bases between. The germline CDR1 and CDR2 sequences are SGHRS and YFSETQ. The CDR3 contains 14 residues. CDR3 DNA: TGCGCCAGCAGTCGGACATCCCTCTCCTACGAGCAGTACTTC. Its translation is CASSRTSLSYEQYF.

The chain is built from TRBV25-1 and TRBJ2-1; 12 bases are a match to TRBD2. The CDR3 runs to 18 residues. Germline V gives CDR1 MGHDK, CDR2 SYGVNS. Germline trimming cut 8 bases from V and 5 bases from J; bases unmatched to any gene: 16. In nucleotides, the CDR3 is TGTGCCAGCTGTCCCCCTAGCGGGAGGGCCCTGAAGAACAATGAGCAGTTCTTC. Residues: CASCPPSGRALKNNEQFF.

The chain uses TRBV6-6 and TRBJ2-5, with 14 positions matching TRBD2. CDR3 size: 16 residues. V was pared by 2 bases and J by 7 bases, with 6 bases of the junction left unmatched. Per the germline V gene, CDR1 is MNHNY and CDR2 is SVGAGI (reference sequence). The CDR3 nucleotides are TGTGCCAGCAGTTACGGGACTAGCGGGAGTATTGGGACCCAGTACTTC. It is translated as CASSYGTSGSIGTQYF.

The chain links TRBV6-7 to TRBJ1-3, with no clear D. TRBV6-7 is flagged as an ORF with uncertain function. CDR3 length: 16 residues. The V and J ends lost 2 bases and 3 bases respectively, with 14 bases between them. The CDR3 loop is CASSYRWGGSGNTIYF. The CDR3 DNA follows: TGTGCCAGCAGTTACCGATGGGGAGGAAGTGGAAACACCATATATTTT.

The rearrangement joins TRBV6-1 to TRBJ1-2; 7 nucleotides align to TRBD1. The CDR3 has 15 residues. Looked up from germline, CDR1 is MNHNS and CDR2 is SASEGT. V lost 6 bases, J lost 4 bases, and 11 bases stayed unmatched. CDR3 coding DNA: TGTGCCAGCAGCCAACGGGACAGTGAGATCTATGGCTACACCTTC. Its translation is CASSQRDSEIYGYTF.

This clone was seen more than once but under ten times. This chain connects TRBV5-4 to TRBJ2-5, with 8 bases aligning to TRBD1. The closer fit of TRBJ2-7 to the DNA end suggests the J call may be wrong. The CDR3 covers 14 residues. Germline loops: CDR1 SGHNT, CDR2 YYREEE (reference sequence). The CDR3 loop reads CASSNTRQGAEQYF. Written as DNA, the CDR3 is TGTGCCAGCAGCAATACCCGGCAGGGGGCCGAGCAGTACTTC.

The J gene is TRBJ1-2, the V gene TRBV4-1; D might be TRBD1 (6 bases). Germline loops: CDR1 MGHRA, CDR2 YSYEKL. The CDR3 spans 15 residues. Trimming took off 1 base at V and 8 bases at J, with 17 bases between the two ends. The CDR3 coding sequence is TGCGCCAGCAGCCAAGTTCGGGACACCCCGGAGGGCTACACCTTC. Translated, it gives CASSQVRDTPEGYTF.

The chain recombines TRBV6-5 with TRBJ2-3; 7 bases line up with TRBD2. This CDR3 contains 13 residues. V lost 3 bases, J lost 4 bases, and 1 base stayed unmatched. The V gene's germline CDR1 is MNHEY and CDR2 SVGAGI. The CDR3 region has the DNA TGTGCCAGCAGTTATGGGGGGGCAGATACGCAGTATTTT. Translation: CASSYGGADTQYF.

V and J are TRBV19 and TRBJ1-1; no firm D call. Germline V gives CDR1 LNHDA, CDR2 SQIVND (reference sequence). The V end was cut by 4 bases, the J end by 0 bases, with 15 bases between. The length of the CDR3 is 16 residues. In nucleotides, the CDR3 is TGTGCCAGTAGTACCGGAGTTGTGTCCATGAACACTGAAGCTTTCTTT. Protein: CASSTGVVSMNTEAFF.

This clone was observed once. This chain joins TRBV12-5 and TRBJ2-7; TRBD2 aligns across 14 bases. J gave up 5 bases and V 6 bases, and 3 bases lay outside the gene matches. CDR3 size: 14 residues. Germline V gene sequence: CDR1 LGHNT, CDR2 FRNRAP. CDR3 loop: CASGGLAGAHEQYF. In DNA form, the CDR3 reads TGTGCTAGTGGGGGACTAGCGGGAGCCCACGAGCAGTACTTC.

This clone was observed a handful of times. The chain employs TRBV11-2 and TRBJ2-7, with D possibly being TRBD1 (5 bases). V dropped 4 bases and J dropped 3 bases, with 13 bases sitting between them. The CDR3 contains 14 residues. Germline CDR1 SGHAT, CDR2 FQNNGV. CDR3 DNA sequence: TGTGCCAGCAGCTCAACAGGTTCCTACTACGAGCAGTACTTC. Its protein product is CASSSTGSYYEQYF.

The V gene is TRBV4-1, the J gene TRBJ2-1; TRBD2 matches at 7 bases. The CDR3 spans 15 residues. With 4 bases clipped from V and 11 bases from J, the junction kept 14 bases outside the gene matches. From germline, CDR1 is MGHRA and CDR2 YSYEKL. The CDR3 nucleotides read TGCGCCAGCAGCCCCGGGGCGGGAGTCGAACTAAAGCAGTTCTTC. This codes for CASSPGAGVELKQFF.

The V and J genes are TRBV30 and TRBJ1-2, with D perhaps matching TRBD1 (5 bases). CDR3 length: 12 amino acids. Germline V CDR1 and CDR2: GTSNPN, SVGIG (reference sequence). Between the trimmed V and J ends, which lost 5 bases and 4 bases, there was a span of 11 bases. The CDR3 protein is CAWAAGGYGYTF. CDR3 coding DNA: TGTGCCTGGGCCGCCGGGGGCTATGGCTACACCTTC.

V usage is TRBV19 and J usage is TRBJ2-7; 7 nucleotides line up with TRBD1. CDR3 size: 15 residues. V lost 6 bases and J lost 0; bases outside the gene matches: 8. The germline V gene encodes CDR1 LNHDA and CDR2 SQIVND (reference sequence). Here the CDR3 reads CASSTWTGISYEQYF. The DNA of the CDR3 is TGTGCCAGTAGCACGTGGACAGGTATCTCCTACGAGCAGTACTTC.

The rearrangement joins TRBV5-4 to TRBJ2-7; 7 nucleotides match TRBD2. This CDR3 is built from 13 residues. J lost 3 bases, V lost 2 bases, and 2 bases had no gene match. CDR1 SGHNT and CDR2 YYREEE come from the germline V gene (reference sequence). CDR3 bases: TGTGCCAGCAGCTTCGGACTAGACTACGAGCAGTACTTC. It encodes CASSFGLDYEQYF.

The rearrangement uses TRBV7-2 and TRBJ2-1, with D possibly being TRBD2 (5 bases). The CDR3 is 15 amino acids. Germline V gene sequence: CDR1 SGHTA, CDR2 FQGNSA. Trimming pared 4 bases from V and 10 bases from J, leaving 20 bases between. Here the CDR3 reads CASSSSGYPLGEQFF. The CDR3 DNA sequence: TGTGCCAGCAGCTCAAGCGGCTACCCCCTCGGGGAGCAGTTCTTC.

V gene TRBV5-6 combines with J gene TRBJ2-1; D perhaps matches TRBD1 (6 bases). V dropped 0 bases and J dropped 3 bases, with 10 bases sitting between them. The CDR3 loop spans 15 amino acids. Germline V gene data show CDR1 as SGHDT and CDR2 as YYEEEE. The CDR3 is CASSLAGVYYNEQFF. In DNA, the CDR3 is TGTGCCAGCAGCTTGGCAGGGGTTTACTACAATGAGCAGTTCTTC. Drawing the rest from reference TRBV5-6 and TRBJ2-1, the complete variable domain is DAGVTQSPTHLIKTRGQQVTLRCSPKSGHDTVSWYQQALGQGPQFIFQYYEEEERQRGNFPDRFSGHQFPNYSSELNVNALLLGDSALYLCASSLAGVYYNEQFFGPGTRLTVL.

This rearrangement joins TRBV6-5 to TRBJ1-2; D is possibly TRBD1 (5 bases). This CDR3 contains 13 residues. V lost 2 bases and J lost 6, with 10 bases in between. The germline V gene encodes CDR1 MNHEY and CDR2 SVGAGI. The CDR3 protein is CASSYTSGHGYTF. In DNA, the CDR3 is TGTGCCAGCAGTTACACCTCAGGGCATGGCTACACCTTC.

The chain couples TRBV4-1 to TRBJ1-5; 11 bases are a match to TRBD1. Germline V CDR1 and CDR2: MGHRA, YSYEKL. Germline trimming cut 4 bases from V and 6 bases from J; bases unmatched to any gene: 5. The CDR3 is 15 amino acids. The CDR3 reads CASSPDRGLGQPQHF. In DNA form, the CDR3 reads TGCGCCAGCAGCCCGGACAGGGGGCTTGGTCAGCCCCAGCATTTT.

The CDR3 bases are TGTGCCAGCAGTGAAGGGGGCAGACTTAATGAAAAACTGTTTTTT. It specifies CASSEGGRLNEKLFF. The chain combines TRBV25-1 with TRBJ1-4, with a tentative D call TRBD1 (6 bases). Germline CDR1 and CDR2: MGHDK and SYGVNS. Trimming left V 2 bases short and J 4 bases short, with 11 bases between. CDR3 length: 15 amino acids.

The CDR3 is CASSSSGTGGTGELFF. For the CDR3, the DNA is TGCGCCAGCAGCAGCTCCGGGACAGGGGGCACCGGGGAGCTGTTTTTT. The rearrangement uses TRBV4-1 and TRBJ2-2, with 11 bases identical to TRBD1. The CDR3 spans 16 residues. Germline CDR1 is MGHRA and CDR2 is YSYEKL. Trimming took 5 bases from V and 4 from J; bases not matched to a gene: 6.

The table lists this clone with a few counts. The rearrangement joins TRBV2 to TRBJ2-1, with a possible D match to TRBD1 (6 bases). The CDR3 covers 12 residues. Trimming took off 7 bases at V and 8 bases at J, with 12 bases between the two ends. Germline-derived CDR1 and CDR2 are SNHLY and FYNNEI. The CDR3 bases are TGTGCCAGCACCTCCGAGGGGGATGAGCAGTTCTTC. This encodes CASTSEGDEQFF.

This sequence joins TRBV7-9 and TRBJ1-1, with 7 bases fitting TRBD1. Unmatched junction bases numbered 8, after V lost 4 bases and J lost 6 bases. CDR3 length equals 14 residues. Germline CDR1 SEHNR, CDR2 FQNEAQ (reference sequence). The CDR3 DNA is TGTGCCAGCAGCTCCCTACGACAGGGCCCTGAAGCTTTCTTT. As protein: CASSSLRQGPEAFF.